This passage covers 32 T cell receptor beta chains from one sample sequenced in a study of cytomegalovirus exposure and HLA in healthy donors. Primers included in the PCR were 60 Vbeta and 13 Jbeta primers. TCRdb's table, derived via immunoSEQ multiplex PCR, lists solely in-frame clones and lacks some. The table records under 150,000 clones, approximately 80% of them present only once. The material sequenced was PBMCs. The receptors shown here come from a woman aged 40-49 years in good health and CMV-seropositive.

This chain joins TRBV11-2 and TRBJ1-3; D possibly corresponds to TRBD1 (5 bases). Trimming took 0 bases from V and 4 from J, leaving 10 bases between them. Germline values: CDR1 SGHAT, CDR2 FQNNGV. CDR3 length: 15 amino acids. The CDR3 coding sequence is TGTGCCAGCAGCTTAGACAGGGCAGGAGGAAACACCATATATTTT. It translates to CASSLDRAGGNTIYF.

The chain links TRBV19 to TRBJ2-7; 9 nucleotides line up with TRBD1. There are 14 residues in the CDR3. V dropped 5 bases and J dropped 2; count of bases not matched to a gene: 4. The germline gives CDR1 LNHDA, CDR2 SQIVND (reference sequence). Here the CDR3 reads CASSSGTGTYEQYF. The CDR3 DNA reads TGTGCCAGTAGTTCCGGGACAGGGACCTACGAGCAGTACTTC.

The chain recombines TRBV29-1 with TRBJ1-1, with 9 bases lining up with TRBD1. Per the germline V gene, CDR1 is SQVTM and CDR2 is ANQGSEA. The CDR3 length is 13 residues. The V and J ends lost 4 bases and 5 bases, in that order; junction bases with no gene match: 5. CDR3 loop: CSVVKQGATEAFF. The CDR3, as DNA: TGCAGCGTTGTTAAACAGGGGGCAACTGAAGCTTTCTTT.

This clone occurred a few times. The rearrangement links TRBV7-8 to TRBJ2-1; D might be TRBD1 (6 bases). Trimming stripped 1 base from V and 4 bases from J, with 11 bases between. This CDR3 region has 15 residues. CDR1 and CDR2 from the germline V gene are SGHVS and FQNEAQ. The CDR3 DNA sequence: TGTGCCAGCAGCTTAGACTCAGGACAGTACAATGAGCAGTTCTTC. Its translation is CASSLDSGQYNEQFF. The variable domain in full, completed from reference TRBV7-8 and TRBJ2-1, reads GAGVSQSPRYKVAKRGQDVALRCDPISGHVSLFWYQQALGQGPEFLTYFQNEAQLDKSGLPSDRFFAERPEGSVSTLKIQRTQQEDSAVYLCASSLDSGQYNEQFFGPGTRLTVL.

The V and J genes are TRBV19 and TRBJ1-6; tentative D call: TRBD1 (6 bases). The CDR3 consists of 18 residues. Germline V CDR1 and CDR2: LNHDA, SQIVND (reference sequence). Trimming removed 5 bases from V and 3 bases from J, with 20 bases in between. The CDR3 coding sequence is TGTGCCAGTAGTCCCCCGGGGGGCCCTCCTCGCTATAATTCACCCCTCCACTTT. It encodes CASSPPGGPPRYNSPLHF.

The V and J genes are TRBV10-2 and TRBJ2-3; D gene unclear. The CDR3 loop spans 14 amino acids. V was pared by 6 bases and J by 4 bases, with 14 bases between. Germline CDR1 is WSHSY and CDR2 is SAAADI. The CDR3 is CASRTLTESDTQYF. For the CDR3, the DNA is TGCGCCAGCAGAACCCTTACAGAGTCAGATACGCAGTATTTT.

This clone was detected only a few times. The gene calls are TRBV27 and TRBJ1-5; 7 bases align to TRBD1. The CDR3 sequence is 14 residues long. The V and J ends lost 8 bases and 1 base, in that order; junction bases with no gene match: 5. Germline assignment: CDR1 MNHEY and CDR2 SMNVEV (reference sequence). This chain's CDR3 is CASGVQGSNQPQHF. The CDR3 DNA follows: TGTGCCAGCGGGGTACAGGGGAGCAATCAGCCCCAGCATTTT.

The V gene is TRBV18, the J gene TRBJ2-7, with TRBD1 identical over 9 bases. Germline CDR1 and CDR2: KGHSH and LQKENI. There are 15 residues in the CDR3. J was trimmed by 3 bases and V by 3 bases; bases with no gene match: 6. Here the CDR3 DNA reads TGTGCCAGCTCACCGCAGACAGGGGGAGGCTACGAGCAGTACTTC. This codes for CASSPQTGGGYEQYF.

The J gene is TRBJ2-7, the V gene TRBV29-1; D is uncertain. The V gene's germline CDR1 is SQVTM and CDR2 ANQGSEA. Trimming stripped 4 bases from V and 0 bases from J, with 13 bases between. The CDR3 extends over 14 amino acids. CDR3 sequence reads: CSVGAALSSYEQYF. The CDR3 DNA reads TGCAGCGTTGGGGCAGCCCTGAGCTCCTACGAGCAGTACTTC.

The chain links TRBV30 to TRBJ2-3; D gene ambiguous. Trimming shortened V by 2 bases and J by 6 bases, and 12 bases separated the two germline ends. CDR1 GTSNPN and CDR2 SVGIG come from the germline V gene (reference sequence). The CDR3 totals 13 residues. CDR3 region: CAWSISNRDTQYF. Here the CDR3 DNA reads TGTGCCTGGAGTATCTCAAATCGGGATACGCAGTATTTT.

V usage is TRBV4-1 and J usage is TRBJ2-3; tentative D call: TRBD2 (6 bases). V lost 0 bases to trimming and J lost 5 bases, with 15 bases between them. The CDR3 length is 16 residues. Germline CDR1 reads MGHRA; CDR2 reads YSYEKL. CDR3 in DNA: TGCGCCAGCAGCCAAGATGCGGCGGGATGGTTAGATACGCAGTATTTT. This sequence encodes CASSQDAAGWLDTQYF.

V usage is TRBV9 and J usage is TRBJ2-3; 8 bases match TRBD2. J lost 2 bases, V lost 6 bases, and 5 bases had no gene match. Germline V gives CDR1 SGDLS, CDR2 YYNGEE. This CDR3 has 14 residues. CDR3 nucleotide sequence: TGTGCCAGCAATTTAGCGGGGATCACAGATACGCAGTATTTT. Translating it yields CASNLAGITDTQYF.

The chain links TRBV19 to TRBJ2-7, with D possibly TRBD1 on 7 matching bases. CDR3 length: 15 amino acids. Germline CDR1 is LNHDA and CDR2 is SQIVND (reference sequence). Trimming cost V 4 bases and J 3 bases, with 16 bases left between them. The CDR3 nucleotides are TGTGCCAGTAGTACAACAGGGGACTCCTTCTACGAGCAGTACTTC. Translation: CASSTTGDSFYEQYF.

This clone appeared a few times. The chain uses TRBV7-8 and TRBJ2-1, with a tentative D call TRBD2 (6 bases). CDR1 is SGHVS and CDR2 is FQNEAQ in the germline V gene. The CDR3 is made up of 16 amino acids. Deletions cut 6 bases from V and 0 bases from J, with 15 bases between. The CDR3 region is CASRFNSGFSYNEQFF. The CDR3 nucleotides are TGTGCCAGCAGGTTCAATAGCGGATTCTCCTACAATGAGCAGTTCTTC.

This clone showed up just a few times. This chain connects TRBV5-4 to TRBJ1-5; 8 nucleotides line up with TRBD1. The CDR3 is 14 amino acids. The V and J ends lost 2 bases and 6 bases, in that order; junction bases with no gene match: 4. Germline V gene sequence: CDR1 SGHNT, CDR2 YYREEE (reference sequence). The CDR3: CASSFDRGTQPQHF. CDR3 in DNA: TGTGCCAGCAGCTTCGACAGGGGAACTCAGCCCCAGCATTTT.

CDR3 region: CASSSFGLAYNEQFF. In DNA, the CDR3 is TGTGCCAGCAGTTCCTTCGGACTAGCGTACAATGAGCAGTTCTTC. The gene calls are TRBV6-6 and TRBJ2-1; 9 positions agree with TRBD2. Trimming took 4 bases from V and 4 from J; bases not matched to a gene: 5. CDR1 and CDR2 from the germline V gene are MNHNY and SVGAGI (reference sequence). The CDR3 totals 15 residues.

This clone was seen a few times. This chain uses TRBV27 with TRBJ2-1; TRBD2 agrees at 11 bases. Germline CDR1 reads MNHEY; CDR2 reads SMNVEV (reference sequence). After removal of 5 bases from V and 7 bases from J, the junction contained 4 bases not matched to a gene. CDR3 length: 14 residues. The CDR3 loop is CASSLWTSGNEQFF. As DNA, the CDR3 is TGTGCCAGCAGTCTATGGACTAGCGGGAATGAGCAGTTCTTC.

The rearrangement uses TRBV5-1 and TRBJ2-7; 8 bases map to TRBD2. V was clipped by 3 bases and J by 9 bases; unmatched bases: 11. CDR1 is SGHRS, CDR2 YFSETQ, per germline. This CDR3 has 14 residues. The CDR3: CASSSSGSDFGQYF. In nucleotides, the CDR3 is TGCGCCAGCAGCTCCAGCGGGAGCGATTTCGGGCAGTACTTC.

This chain's CDR3 is CASGTSGTDTQYF. Written as DNA, the CDR3 is TGTGCCAGCGGGACTAGCGGCACAGATACGCAGTATTTT. The genes are TRBV27 and TRBJ2-3, with 10 bases lining up with TRBD2. This CDR3 contains 13 residues. Germline CDR1 is MNHEY and CDR2 is SMNVEV (reference sequence). After removal of 8 bases from V and 1 base from J, the junction contained 0 bases not matched to a gene.

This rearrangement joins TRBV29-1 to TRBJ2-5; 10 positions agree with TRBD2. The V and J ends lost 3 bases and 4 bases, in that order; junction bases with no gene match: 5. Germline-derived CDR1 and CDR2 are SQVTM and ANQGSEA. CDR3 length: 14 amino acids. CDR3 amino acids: CSVEASGRGETQYF. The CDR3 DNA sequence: TGCAGCGTTGAGGCTAGCGGGAGAGGAGAGACCCAGTACTTC.

CDR3 sequence reads: CASGLIPRLGTSGKLPYNEQFF. The CDR3 DNA follows: TGTGCTAGTGGTTTGATCCCTCGTTTGGGGACTAGCGGGAAATTACCCTACAATGAGCAGTTCTTC. The J gene is TRBJ2-1, the V gene TRBV12-5, with 13 bases fitting TRBD2. Germline V gene lookup returns CDR1 LGHNT and CDR2 FRNRAP. The V gene end was trimmed by 2 bases and the J gene end by 2 bases; junction bases not matched to a gene: 18. The CDR3 extends over 22 amino acids.

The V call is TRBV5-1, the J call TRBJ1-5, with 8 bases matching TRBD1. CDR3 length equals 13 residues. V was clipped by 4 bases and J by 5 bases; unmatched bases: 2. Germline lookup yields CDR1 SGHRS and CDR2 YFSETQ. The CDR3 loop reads CASSPGGDQPQHF. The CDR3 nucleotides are TGCGCCAGCAGCCCAGGGGGCGATCAGCCCCAGCATTTT.

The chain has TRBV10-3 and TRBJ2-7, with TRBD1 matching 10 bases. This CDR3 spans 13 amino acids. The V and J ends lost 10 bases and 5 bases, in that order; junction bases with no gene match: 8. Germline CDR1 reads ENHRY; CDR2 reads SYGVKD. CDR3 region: CATRQGARNEQYF. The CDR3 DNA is TGTGCCACCCGACAGGGGGCTAGAAACGAGCAGTACTTC.

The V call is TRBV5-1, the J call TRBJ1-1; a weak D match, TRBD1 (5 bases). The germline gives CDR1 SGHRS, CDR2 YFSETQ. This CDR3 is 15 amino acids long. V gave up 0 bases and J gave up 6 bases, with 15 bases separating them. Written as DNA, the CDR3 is TGCGCCAGCAGCTTGGTTGGGGCGCGGGGGGCTGAAGCTTTCTTT. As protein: CASSLVGARGAEAFF.

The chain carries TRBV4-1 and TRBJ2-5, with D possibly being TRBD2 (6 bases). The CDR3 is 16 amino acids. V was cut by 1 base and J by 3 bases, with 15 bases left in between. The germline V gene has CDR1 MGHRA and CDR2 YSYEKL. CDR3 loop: CASSQVRGRREETQYF. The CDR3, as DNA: TGCGCCAGCAGCCAAGTTCGGGGGAGACGAGAAGAGACCCAGTACTTC.

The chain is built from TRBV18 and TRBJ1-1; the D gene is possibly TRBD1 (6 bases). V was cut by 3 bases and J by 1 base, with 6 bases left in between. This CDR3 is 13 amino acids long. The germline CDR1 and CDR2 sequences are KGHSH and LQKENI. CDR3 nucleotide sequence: TGTGCCAGCTCACCGGGACAGAACACTGAAGCTTTCTTT. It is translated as CASSPGQNTEAFF.

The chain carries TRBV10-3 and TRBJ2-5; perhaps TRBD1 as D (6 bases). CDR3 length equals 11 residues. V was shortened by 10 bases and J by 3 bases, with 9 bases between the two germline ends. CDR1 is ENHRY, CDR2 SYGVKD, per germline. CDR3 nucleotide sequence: TGTGCCACCAGACAGGAAGAGACCCAGTACTTC. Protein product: CATRQEETQYF.

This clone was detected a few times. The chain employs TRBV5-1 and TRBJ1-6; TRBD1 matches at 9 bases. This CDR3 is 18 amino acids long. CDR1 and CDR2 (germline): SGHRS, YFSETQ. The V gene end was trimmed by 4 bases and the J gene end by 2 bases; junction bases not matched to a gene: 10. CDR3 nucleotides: TGCGCCAGCAGCCCTGGACAGGGGAGGTCCGCCTATAATTCACCCCTCCACTTT. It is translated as CASSPGQGRSAYNSPLHF. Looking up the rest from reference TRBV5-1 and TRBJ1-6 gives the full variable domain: KAGVTQTPRYLIKTRGQQVTLSCSPISGHRSVSWYQQTPGQGLQFLFEYFSETQRNKGNFPGRFSGRQFSNSRSEMNVSTLELGDSALYLCASSPGQGRSAYNSPLHFGNGTRLTVT.

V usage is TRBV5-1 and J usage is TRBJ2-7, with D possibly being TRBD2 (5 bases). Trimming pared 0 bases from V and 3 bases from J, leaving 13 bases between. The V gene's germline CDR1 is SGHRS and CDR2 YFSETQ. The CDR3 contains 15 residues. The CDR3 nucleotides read TGCGCCAGCAGCTTGGCCGCGGGTGGCAACTACGAGCAGTACTTC. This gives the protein CASSLAAGGNYEQYF.

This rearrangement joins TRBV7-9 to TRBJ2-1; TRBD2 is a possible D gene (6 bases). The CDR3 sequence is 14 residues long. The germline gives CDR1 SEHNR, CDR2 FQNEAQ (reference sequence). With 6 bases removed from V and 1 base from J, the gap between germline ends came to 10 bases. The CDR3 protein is CASRAGLSYNEQFF. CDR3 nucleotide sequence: TGTGCCAGCAGGGCGGGATTATCCTACAATGAGCAGTTCTTC.

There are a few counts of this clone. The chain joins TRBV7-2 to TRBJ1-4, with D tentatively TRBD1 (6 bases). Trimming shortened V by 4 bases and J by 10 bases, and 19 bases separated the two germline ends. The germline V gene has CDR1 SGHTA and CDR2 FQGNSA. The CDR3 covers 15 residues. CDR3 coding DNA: TGTGCCAGCAGCTCAAGGGGGGTGGCGGGGGGAAAACTGTTTTTT. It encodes CASSSRGVAGGKLFF.

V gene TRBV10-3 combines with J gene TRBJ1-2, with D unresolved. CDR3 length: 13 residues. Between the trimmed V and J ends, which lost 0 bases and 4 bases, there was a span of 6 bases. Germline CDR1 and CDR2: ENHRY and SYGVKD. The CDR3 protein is CAISESSLYGYTF. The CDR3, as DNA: TGTGCCATCAGTGAGTCTAGTCTCTATGGCTACACCTTC.